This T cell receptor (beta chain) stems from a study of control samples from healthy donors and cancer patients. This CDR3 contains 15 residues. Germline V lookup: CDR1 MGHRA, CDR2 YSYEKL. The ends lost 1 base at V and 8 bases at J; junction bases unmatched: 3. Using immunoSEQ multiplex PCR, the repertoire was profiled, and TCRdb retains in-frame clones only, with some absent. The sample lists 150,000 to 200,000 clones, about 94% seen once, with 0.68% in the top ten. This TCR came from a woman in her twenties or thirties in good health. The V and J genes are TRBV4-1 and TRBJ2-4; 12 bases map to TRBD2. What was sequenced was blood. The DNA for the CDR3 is TGCGCCAGCAGCCAAGCTCCTAGCGGGAGGGACATTCAGTACTTC. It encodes CASSQAPSGRDIQYF.